The next 16 T cell receptor beta chains were all read from a single sample in a study of human T cells and chemical hapten exposure. Each CDR3 protein gets one entry after TCRdb re-called the RACE reads with MiXCR. Found here are approximately 320,000 distinct CDR3 sequences, around 5.5% of them singletons; the top ten hold about 7.7%. Time point: pre-sensitization, week 0. The sample's treatment: therapeutic diphenylcyclopropenone sensitization with weekly scalp DPC. Sequencing was performed on whole blood, taken in connection with sensitization to the hapten diphenylcyclopropenone (DPC). The receptors derive from a woman between 18 and 30 years old with alopecia areata. Some clones in this sample may be carry-over from other donors' samples.

This clonotype was observed a handful of times. The genes are TRBV15 and TRBJ2-5, with TRBD1 matching over 7 bases. V lost 2 bases and J lost 2; bases outside the gene matches: 8. Germline-derived CDR1 and CDR2 are LNHNV and YYDKDF (reference sequence). CDR3 size: 16 residues. The CDR3 region has the DNA TGTGCCACCAGCAGACGATTTTCGGGACAGCAAGAGACCCAGTACTTC. This encodes CATSRRFSGQQETQYF.

This clonotype was found a few times. The chain recombines TRBV9 with TRBJ1-3; D gene ambiguous. Trimming shortened V by 4 bases and J by 2 bases, and 7 bases separated the two germline ends. CDR3 length equals 13 residues. CDR1 is SGDLS, CDR2 YYNGEE, per germline. CDR3 residues: CASSPGPGNTIYF. The DNA of the CDR3 is TGTGCCAGCAGCCCCGGGCCTGGAAACACCATATATTTT.

This clonotype was detected many times. J is TRBJ2-2 and V is TRBV7-3; D is unclear. Trimming took off 4 bases at V and 0 bases at J, with 6 bases between the two ends. Germline CDR1 SGHTA, CDR2 FQGTGA. This CDR3 is 14 amino acids long. CDR3: CASSYISNTGELFF. The CDR3 bases are TGTGCCAGCAGCTACATATCGAACACCGGGGAGCTGTTTTTT.

Ten or more counts support this clonotype. The chain has TRBV6-4 and TRBJ2-6; D remains unclear. Germline V gene sequence: CDR1 MRHNA, CDR2 SNTAGT. Trimming removed 6 bases from V and 1 base from J, with 13 bases in between. The CDR3 is 16 residues long. The CDR3 is CASSSHYGSGANVLTF. The CDR3 nucleotides are TGTGCCAGCAGCTCCCATTATGGTTCTGGGGCCAACGTCCTGACTTTC.

This clonotype was seen repeatedly, ten times or more. V is TRBV7-2 and J is TRBJ1-4; perhaps TRBD1 as D (6 bases). Germline CDR1 SGHTA, CDR2 FQGNSA. The CDR3 is made up of 21 amino acids. Trimming removed 1 base from V and 6 bases from J, with 30 bases in between. The CDR3, as DNA: TGTGCCAGCAGCTTAGTGGTTACGAGGTTCCGGGGGCCCCAGTCTGATGAAAAACTGTTTTTT. This sequence encodes CASSLVVTRFRGPQSDEKLFF.

The CDR3 spells CASSLGPLANEQFF. DNA of the CDR3: TGTGCCAGCAGCTTAGGTCCGTTGGCTAATGAGCAGTTCTTC. The chain uses TRBV7-2 and TRBJ2-1; no reliable D call. The CDR3 is 14 amino acids. Germline lookup yields CDR1 SGHTA and CDR2 FQGNSA. The germline V and J ends were trimmed by 1 base and 7 bases, with 11 bases remaining between them.

This clonotype was seen more than once but under ten times. The rearrangement uses TRBV28 and TRBJ2-3; D perhaps matches TRBD1 (5 bases). The V end lost 5 bases, the J end lost 2 bases, and 8 bases lay between the germline ends. In germline, CDR1 is MDHEN, CDR2 SYDVKM. The length of the CDR3 is 13 residues. CDR3 in amino acids: CASSNRFTDTQYF. The CDR3 DNA follows: TGTGCCAGCAGTAACAGGTTCACAGATACGCAGTATTTT.

This clonotype has at least ten counts. The V gene is TRBV4-2, the J gene TRBJ2-4; the match to TRBD2 covers 7 bases. The CDR3 consists of 18 residues. Losses at the gene ends were 2 bases for V and 5 bases for J; bases not matched to a gene: 15. The germline V gene has CDR1 LGHNA and CDR2 YNFKEQ. The chain's CDR3 is CASSQSPAVGGGQNIQYF. Written as DNA, the CDR3 is TGTGCCAGCAGCCAATCCCCCGCGGTTGGCGGGGGTCAAAACATTCAGTACTTC.

Many counts were recorded for this clonotype. The chain carries TRBV3-1 and TRBJ1-6; 7 nucleotides line up with TRBD1. CDR1 and CDR2 (germline): LGHDT, YNNKEL (reference sequence). CDR3 size: 15 residues. The trim removed 4 bases at V and 6 bases at J, leaving 6 bases unmatched. The CDR3 region has the DNA TGTGCCAGCAGCCCCCGACAGGGCTCTAATTCACCCCTCCACTTT. It yields the protein CASSPRQGSNSPLHF.

This clonotype has only a few counts. The genes are TRBV28 and TRBJ2-4; D gene unclear. V was pared by 4 bases and J by 5 bases, with 3 bases between. The germline CDR1 and CDR2 sequences are MDHEN and SYDVKM. The CDR3 spans 11 residues. This CDR3 reads CASSYQNIQYF. The CDR3 nucleotides are TGTGCCAGCAGTTATCAAAACATTCAGTACTTC.

Only a few counts were recorded for this clonotype. The chain carries TRBV6-2 or TRBV6-3 and TRBJ1-2; 7 bases are shared with TRBD1. Germline V gene sequence: CDR1 MNHEY, CDR2 SVGEGT. Germline trimming cut 3 bases from V and 8 bases from J; bases unmatched to any gene: 6. The CDR3 runs 13 residues. This chain's CDR3 is CASSYDRARGYTF. CDR3 coding DNA: TGTGCCAGCAGTTATGACAGGGCGAGAGGCTACACCTTC.

Only a few counts were recorded for this clonotype. This chain links TRBV6-6 with TRBJ1-2; 7 nucleotides align to TRBD1. In germline, CDR1 is MNHNY, CDR2 SVGAGI (reference sequence). The CDR3 is 15 residues long. Trimming took 7 bases from V and 2 from J; bases not matched to a gene: 10. The CDR3 is CASTPMGQLNYGYTF. CDR3 DNA sequence: TGTGCCAGCACCCCAATGGGACAGCTCAACTATGGCTACACCTTC.

In this sample, this clonotype turned up a few times. The rearrangement uses TRBV2 and TRBJ2-7, with D possibly being TRBD1 (6 bases). The CDR3 sequence is 13 residues long. V dropped 7 bases and J dropped 2 bases, with 12 bases sitting between them. Germline V gene data show CDR1 as SNHLY and CDR2 as FYNNEI. DNA for the CDR3: TGTGCCAGCATGGGGGCGCTTGCCTACGAGCAGTACTTC. Protein sequence: CASMGALAYEQYF.

The chain links TRBV6-2 or TRBV6-3 to TRBJ2-1; 9 nucleotides line up with TRBD2. Germline values: CDR1 MNHEY, CDR2 SVGEGT. This CDR3 contains 16 residues. V dropped 2 bases and J dropped 3; count of bases not matched to a gene: 5. This CDR3 reads CASSYLQAGGYNEQFF. CDR3 in DNA: TGTGCCAGCAGTTACCTCCAAGCGGGGGGCTACAATGAGCAGTTCTTC.

V and J are TRBV20-1 and TRBJ1-6, with D uncertain. CDR3 size: 13 residues. The germline V and J ends were trimmed by 2 bases and 8 bases, with 10 bases remaining between them. Germline V gene data show CDR1 as DFQATT and CDR2 as SNEGSKA (reference sequence). The CDR3 here is CSARSTLDSPLHF. The CDR3 nucleotides read TGCAGTGCTAGAAGTACTTTAGATTCACCCCTCCACTTT.

The V and J genes are TRBV6-2 or TRBV6-3 and TRBJ2-2; D call uncertain. This CDR3 has 14 amino acids. CDR1 is MNHEY and CDR2 is SVGEGT in the germline V gene. Between the trimmed V and J ends, which lost 4 bases and 3 bases, there was a span of 9 bases. CDR3 loop: CASSSSTHTGELFF. CDR3 nucleotide sequence: TGTGCCAGCAGTTCCAGCACGCACACCGGGGAGCTGTTTTTT.